The next 29 T cell receptor beta chains were all read from a single sample in a study of metastatic and nonmetastatic thyroid tumors (dated by TCRdb to the early 2020s). Library method: PCR. The sequencing machine was an Illumina HiSeq 4000. TCRdb reworked the public reads: Q25 trimming with fastp, MiXCR clone assembly, productive beta chains retained. The sample data list roughly 13,000 clones, and around a quarter of these were observed just once. The top ten hold about 20% of the sample. Before undergoing thyroid surgery, none of the patients had been given any kind of treatment. The sample was tumor tissue. The receptors derive from a female donor with papillary thyroid cancer or a benign thyroid nodule (not recorded which). Some clones in this sample may be carry-over from other donors' samples.

The CDR3 reads CASSEPGTYEQYF. Written as DNA, the CDR3 is TGCGCCAGCAGTGAGCCAGGGACCTACGAGCAGTACTTC. V is TRBV10-2 and J is TRBJ2-7; tentative D call: TRBD1 (5 bases). In germline, CDR1 is WSHSY, CDR2 SAAADI. The CDR3 consists of 13 residues. Trimming left V 2 bases short and J 2 bases short, with 7 bases between.

This clone is deemed medium-sized (0.01 to 0.1%). The V call is TRBV3-1, the J call TRBJ1-1; no clear D gene. Trimming removed 2 bases at V and 7 bases at J, with 8 bases between. The V gene's germline CDR1 is LGHDT and CDR2 YNNKEL (reference sequence). The CDR3 extends over 12 amino acids. CDR3 loop: CASSQWRNEAFF. The CDR3 nucleotides read TGTGCCAGCAGCCAATGGCGGAATGAAGCTTTCTTT.

Remarks on this clone: This could be a read error, since a much larger clone is one nucleotide away. This chain uses TRBV5-1 with TRBJ2-5; D uncertain. The CDR3 is 15 amino acids. Germline loops: CDR1 SGHRS, CDR2 YFSETQ. The DNA of the CDR3 is TGCGCCAGCAGCTTGGAAATCGTCGGAAAAGAGACCAAGTACTTC. Amino acids: CASSLEIVGKETKYF.

This chain uses TRBV11-1 with TRBJ2-2; 8 bases match TRBD2. J lost 3 bases, V lost 1 base, and 10 bases had no gene match. The CDR3 runs to 18 residues. Germline assignment: CDR1 SGHAT and CDR2 FQDESV (reference sequence). The CDR3 DNA reads TGTGCCAGCAGCTTAGAAGCGGGGGCGGTTCGGGACACCGGGGAGCTGTTTTTT. Encoded protein: CASSLEAGAVRDTGELFF. The complete variable domain, with remaining parts taken from reference TRBV11-1 and TRBJ2-2, reads EAEVAQSPRYKITEKSQAVAFWCDPISGHATLYWYRQILGQGPELLVQFQDESVVDDSQLPKDRFSAERLKGVDSTLKIQPAELGDSAMYLCASSLEAGAVRDTGELFFGEGSRLTVL.

This sequence joins TRBV5-1 and TRBJ2-7; TRBD2 is a possible D gene (5 bases). The CDR3 spans 15 residues. The germline V gene encodes CDR1 SGHRS and CDR2 YFSETQ. V gave up 1 base and J gave up 4 bases, with 15 bases separating them. The CDR3 region is CASSLTTAADYEQYF. The CDR3 DNA follows: TGCGCCAGCAGCTTGACCACAGCGGCCGATTACGAGCAGTACTTC.

V usage is TRBV20-1 and J usage is TRBJ1-4; perhaps TRBD1 as D (5 bases). Germline assignment: CDR1 DFQATT and CDR2 SNEGSKA (reference sequence). The CDR3 has 15 residues. V lost 1 base to trimming and J lost 0 bases, with 9 bases between them. CDR3 sequence reads: CSARGDSATNEKLFF. The CDR3 region has the DNA TGCAGTGCTAGAGGAGACAGTGCAACTAATGAAAAACTGTTTTTT.

This clone was counted many times. The chain joins TRBV20-1 to TRBJ1-1; D is uncertain. Germline V CDR1 and CDR2: DFQATT, SNEGSKA (reference sequence). This CDR3 spans 13 amino acids. V was trimmed by 6 bases and J by 4 bases, leaving 15 bases between them. Here the CDR3 reads CSALPRVFTEAFF. CDR3 bases: TGCAGTGCCCTTCCCCGGGTCTTCACTGAAGCTTTCTTT.

By its share, this clone is medium-sized (0.01 to 0.1%). The identical CDR3 is also encoded by other nucleotide sequences in the sample. This chain links TRBV15 with TRBJ1-6, with a tentative D call TRBD1 (6 bases). This CDR3 is built from 15 residues. V was trimmed by 0 bases and J by 7 bases, leaving 10 bases between them. Germline V gives CDR1 LNHNV, CDR2 YYDKDF (reference sequence). In DNA, the CDR3 is TGTGCCACCAGCAGAGATCCCAGGGGCAATTCACCCCTCCACTTT. The encoded protein is CATSRDPRGNSPLHF. Drawing the rest from reference TRBV15 and TRBJ1-6, the complete variable domain is DAMVIQNPRYQVTQFGKPVTLSCSQTLNHNVMYWYQQKSSQAPKLLFHYYDKDFNNEADTPDNFQSRRPNTSFCFLDIRSPGLGDTAMYLCATSRDPRGNSPLHFGNGTRLTVT.

Many counts were recorded for this clone. The V call is TRBV9, the J call TRBJ1-2; TRBD1 aligns across 9 bases. After removal of 3 bases from V and 5 bases from J, the junction contained 8 bases not matched to a gene. The CDR3 sequence is 15 residues long. Germline V gene data show CDR1 as SGDLS and CDR2 as YYNGEE. This CDR3 is CASSGGRDRDYGYTF. In DNA form, the CDR3 reads TGTGCCAGCAGCGGAGGACGGGACAGGGATTATGGCTACACCTTC.

The chain is built from TRBV28 and TRBJ2-7; 8 nucleotides line up with TRBD1. The V and J ends lost 8 bases and 3 bases, in that order; junction bases with no gene match: 6. Per the germline V gene, CDR1 is MDHEN and CDR2 is SYDVKM. The CDR3 is 13 residues long. The CDR3 DNA follows: TGTGCCAGCCGCAGACAGGGGATCTACGAGCAGTACTTC. Encoded protein: CASRRQGIYEQYF.

This clone was observed at least ten times. V and J are TRBV20-1 and TRBJ1-5; D unresolved. CDR3 length equals 14 residues. V lost 2 bases to trimming and J lost 3 bases, with 11 bases between them. CDR1 and CDR2 from the germline V gene are DFQATT and SNEGSKA (reference sequence). The CDR3 DNA reads as TGCAGTGCTAGATTAATAAGCGTCAATCAGCCCCAGCATTTT. Protein sequence: CSARLISVNQPQHF.

This clone was counted many times. The chain has TRBV6-1 and TRBJ2-1; TRBD2 aligns across 13 bases. The CDR3 runs to 16 residues. The V gene end was trimmed by 8 bases and the J gene end by 4 bases; junction bases not matched to a gene: 8. Germline CDR1 and CDR2: MNHNS and SASEGT. CDR3 residues: CASSGLAGVGYNEQFF. Here the CDR3 DNA reads TGTGCCAGCTCCGGACTAGCGGGAGTGGGGTACAATGAGCAGTTCTTC.

This clone was observed a few times. The chain couples TRBV28 to TRBJ2-7; 8 bases align to TRBD2. With V trimmed by 3 bases and J by 3 bases, 16 bases remained unmatched. The CDR3 loop spans 18 amino acids. CDR1 and CDR2 from the germline V gene are MDHEN and SYDVKM. CDR3 in amino acids: CASSLGGIGSGIFYEQYF. The CDR3 DNA follows: TGTGCCAGCAGTTTGGGGGGGATTGGTAGCGGGATTTTCTACGAGCAGTACTTC.

This clone turned up a few times. The rearrangement links TRBV6-1 to TRBJ2-7; D call uncertain. The CDR3 runs 13 residues. With 7 bases removed from V and 3 bases from J, the gap between germline ends came to 13 bases. Germline V gene lookup returns CDR1 MNHNS and CDR2 SASEGT. CDR3 in DNA: TGTGCCAGCACGCCACAGAATAACTACGAGCAGTACTTC. Protein sequence: CASTPQNNYEQYF.

This clone was observed many times. V usage is TRBV4-1 and J usage is TRBJ1-1; D gene ambiguous. The CDR3 runs 14 residues. Trimming cost V 0 bases and J 1 base, with 6 bases left between them. CDR1 is MGHRA, CDR2 YSYEKL, per germline. The CDR3 bases are TGCGCCAGCAGCCAAGACCCAGGGAACACTGAAGCTTTCTTT. Translated, it gives CASSQDPGNTEAFF.

The chain is built from TRBV30 and TRBJ2-5; D gene uncertain. The CDR3 runs to 13 residues. The ends were cut back, 0 bases at V and 4 bases at J, with 9 bases in the middle. In germline, CDR1 is GTSNPN, CDR2 SVGIG (reference sequence). CDR3 coding DNA: TGTGCCTGGAGTGTACTTGCAGGAGAGACCCAGTACTTC. As protein: CAWSVLAGETQYF.

In this sample, this clone turned up many times. This chain connects TRBV4-1 to TRBJ1-6; D remains ambiguous. The CDR3 loop spans 13 amino acids. CDR1 is MGHRA and CDR2 is YSYEKL in the germline V gene. Trimming left V 4 bases short and J 5 bases short, with 6 bases between. Written as DNA, the CDR3 is TGCGCCAGCAGCCCCCACCATAATTCACCCCTCCACTTT. This codes for CASSPHHNSPLHF.

V and J are TRBV6-5 and TRBJ2-6; tentative D call: TRBD1 (6 bases). This CDR3 region has 17 residues. V gave up 2 bases and J gave up 0 bases, with 11 bases separating them. Germline CDR1 and CDR2: MNHEY and SVGAGI. CDR3 protein: CASSYMQDSSGANVLTF. CDR3 nucleotide sequence: TGTGCCAGCAGTTACATGCAGGACAGCTCTGGGGCCAACGTCCTGACTTTC.

This clone was seen at least ten times. The chain combines TRBV11-2 with TRBJ2-7; 7 bases are a match to TRBD2. This CDR3 region has 15 residues. Germline V gene sequence: CDR1 SGHAT, CDR2 FQNNGV. V was pared by 2 bases and J by 0 bases, with 4 bases of the junction left unmatched. CDR3 sequence reads: CASSLSGRSSYEQYF. CDR3 coding DNA: TGTGCCAGCAGCTTATCCGGGAGGAGCTCCTACGAGCAGTACTTC.

This clone was seen many times. One base away lies a much larger clone, so this may be a sequencing read error. As the CDR3 is not closed by the conserved phenylalanine or tryptophan, this likely results from a read error. The chain links TRBV12-3 or TRBV12-4 to TRBJ2-6; tentatively, D is TRBD2 (7 bases). The CDR3 totals 17 residues. The ends were cut back, 5 bases at V and 0 bases at J, with 14 bases in the middle. CDR3 protein: CASSLGGLVSGANVLTL. CDR3 nucleotide sequence: TGTGCCAGCAGTCTCGGGGGGCTAGTCTCTGGGGCCAACGTCCTGACTCTC.

This clone was seen ten or more times. The CDR3 protein is CASRIQGGLMNTEAFF. The DNA of the CDR3 is TGTGCCAGCAGGATACAGGGTGGCCTGATGAACACTGAAGCTTTCTTT. V and J are TRBV18 and TRBJ1-1; perhaps TRBD1 as D (6 bases). Per the germline V gene, CDR1 is KGHSH and CDR2 is LQKENI. The CDR3 loop spans 16 amino acids. Trimming took off 8 bases at V and 0 bases at J, with 19 bases between the two ends.

This clone was observed many times. The chain combines TRBV30 with TRBJ1-1; D unresolved. CDR3 length: 15 residues. V was pared by 0 bases and J by 0 bases, with 11 bases between. Germline V gene lookup returns CDR1 GTSNPN and CDR2 SVGIG (reference sequence). The CDR3 coding sequence is TGTGCCTGGAGTGTTATTCGAGTTATGAACACTGAAGCTTTCTTT. Its protein product is CAWSVIRVMNTEAFF.

Concerning this clone: Compared with germline, one end of the junction differs, possibly owing to a read error. The same CDR3 can be traced to other DNA sequences in this sample. DNA for the CDR3: TGTGCCAGCAGCCCAGGTTTCGCGGGGGGCGAAAAACTCTTTTTT. This codes for CASSPGFAGGEKLFF. The V call is TRBV7-9, the J call TRBJ1-4; the D gene is possibly TRBD1 (6 bases). Germline V gene data show CDR1 as SEHNR and CDR2 as FQNEAQ (reference sequence). The CDR3 runs 15 residues.

This clone has more than one count but fewer than ten. A read error is possible here, since a much larger clone lies one base away. The identical CDR3 is also encoded by other nucleotide sequences in the sample. The chain joins TRBV2 to TRBJ1-1; 10 bases line up with TRBD1. Germline values: CDR1 SNHLY, CDR2 FYNNEI. CDR3 size: 13 residues. Trimming cost V 9 bases and J 11 bases; bases outside gene matches: 12. The CDR3 region has the DNA TGTGCCAGGGCCGGGACAGGGGATTCGGGGGCTTTCTTT. Amino acid sequence: CARAGTGDSGAFF. The whole variable domain, remainder taken from reference TRBV2 and TRBJ1-1, is EPEVTQTPSHQVTQMGQEVILRCVPISNHLYFYWYRQILGQKVEFLVSFYNNEISEKSEIFDDQFSVERPDGSNFTLKIRSTKLEDSAMYFCARAGTGDSGAFFGQGTRLTVV.

This clone ranks as medium-sized. The chain recombines TRBV5-1 with TRBJ1-2; 12 nucleotides line up with TRBD1. Germline V gene data show CDR1 as SGHRS and CDR2 as YFSETQ. Trimming removed 0 bases from V and 7 bases from J; junction bases left unmatched: 7. This CDR3 is built from 16 residues. This CDR3 reads CASSLAPGQGASGYTF. The CDR3 nucleotides are TGCGCCAGCAGCTTGGCCCCGGGACAGGGGGCAAGTGGCTACACCTTC.

This clone was seen many times. The CDR3 bases are TGCGCCAGCAGCTCTATGGGGGGAGGCTACACCTTC. Its protein product is CASSSMGGGYTF. The chain carries TRBV5-1 and TRBJ1-2; a weak D match, TRBD1 (5 bases). Germline V gene sequence: CDR1 SGHRS, CDR2 YFSETQ. The CDR3 is 12 residues long. V lost 3 bases and J 8 bases, leaving 11 bases between the germline ends.

This clone qualifies as medium-sized. The chain carries TRBV18 and TRBJ1-2; no clear D gene. The CDR3 covers 13 residues. CDR1 KGHSH and CDR2 LQKENI come from the germline V gene. V lost 2 bases to trimming and J lost 4 bases, with 8 bases between them. This chain's CDR3 is CASSPEGSYGYTF. The CDR3 DNA reads TGTGCCAGCTCACCAGAGGGAAGCTATGGCTACACCTTC.

This clone was seen repeatedly, ten times or more. The chain joins TRBV28 to TRBJ1-1; D not resolved. The length of the CDR3 is 12 residues. Germline loops: CDR1 MDHEN, CDR2 SYDVKM. V gave up 3 bases and J gave up 3 bases, with 5 bases separating them. The CDR3 sequence: CASSFWDTEAFF. CDR3 DNA: TGTGCCAGCAGTTTTTGGGACACTGAAGCTTTCTTT.

On this clone itself: Germline is not matched at one junction end, which may reflect a read error. The chain links TRBV5-1 to TRBJ2-5; weak D call: TRBD2 (6 bases). The CDR3 runs to 16 residues. CDR1 and CDR2 (germline): SGHRS, YFSETQ. CDR3 nucleotide sequence: TGCGCCAGCAGCTTGGCCGCGGACTTAGGAGGGGAGACCAAGTACTTC. Translated, it gives CASSLAADLGGETKYF.